What follows is one TCR beta chain and its context. The record originates from a study of blood T cell repertoires in COVID-19. Turning to the study itself: The study drew acute and convalescent COVID-19 samples from the United States, Italy and Spain.

Original processing notes: Amplified reference gene primers provided the basis for estimating nucleated cell counts. Sequenced by immunoSEQ multiplex PCR; TCRdb stores in-frame clones only, minus some. Clone size and V and J calls were adopted from that table, with D and trimming inferred from the DNA. Among about 480,000 clones listed, approximately 92% were seen once. Losses at the gene ends were 0 bases for V and 6 bases for J; bases not matched to a gene: 7. The CDR3 consists of 16 residues. Enrolled during active infection, Seattle patients were then followed longitudinally. This clonotype was obtained from a young man with COVID-19, enrolled during active disease. This rearrangement joins TRBV6-7 to TRBJ2-1; 8 bases are shared with TRBD1. TRBV6-7 is an ORF for which the function is uncertain. Sequenced input: peripheral blood. This CDR3 reads CASSYSSRTGPNEQFF. The CDR3 DNA sequence: TGTGCCAGCAGTTACTCGAGTCGGACAGGGCCCAATGAGCAGTTCTTC.